This passage covers 8 T cell receptor beta chains from one sample sequenced in a study of T cell changes during pregnancy in multiple sclerosis. Some clones are missing from TCRdb's copy, which holds only in-frame ones; the method was immunoSEQ multiplex PCR. The profile shows 32,000 or so clones, roughly nine tenths of them singletons. The source material was CD8+ T cells from peripheral blood mononuclear cells, sampled in the first trimester of pregnancy. The receptors were gathered from a female donor with multiple sclerosis, enrolled in a pregnancy study.

The chain has TRBV7-3 and TRBJ2-1; TRBD1 aligns across 9 bases. Germline loops: CDR1 SGHTA, CDR2 FQGTGA. Trimming took 5 bases from V and 5 from J; bases not matched to a gene: 13. The CDR3 extends over 17 amino acids. The CDR3 here is CASSPQKGQGKNNEQFF. In nucleotides, the CDR3 is TGTGCCAGCAGCCCCCAAAAAGGACAGGGGAAGAACAATGAGCAGTTCTTC.

The chain combines TRBV15 with TRBJ2-1; 9 bases map to TRBD2. The germline CDR1 and CDR2 sequences are LNHNV and YYDKDF (reference sequence). V lost 3 bases to trimming and J lost 6 bases; unmatched junction nucleotides: 0. The CDR3 covers 13 residues. The CDR3 loop is CATSRGLANEQFF. The DNA for the CDR3 is TGTGCCACCAGCAGGGGACTAGCCAATGAGCAGTTCTTC. Based on the CDR3 plus reference TRBV15 and TRBJ2-1, the full variable domain is DAMVIQNPRYQVTQFGKPVTLSCSQTLNHNVMYWYQQKSSQAPKLLFHYYDKDFNNEADTPDNFQSRRPNTSFCFLDIRSPGLGDTAMYLCATSRGLANEQFFGPGTRLTVL.

The genes are TRBV7-9 and TRBJ2-4; D is perhaps TRBD2 (7 bases). The germline gives CDR1 SEHNR, CDR2 FQNEAQ (reference sequence). Between the trimmed V and J ends, which lost 1 base and 5 bases, there was a span of 9 bases. The CDR3 has 14 amino acids. CDR3 residues: CASSLVGGQNIQYF. As DNA, the CDR3 is TGTGCCAGCAGCTTAGTCGGGGGGCAAAACATTCAGTACTTC.

The chain links TRBV27 to TRBJ1-1; D ambiguous. The V end lost 1 base, the J end lost 3 bases, and 9 bases lay between the germline ends. This CDR3 comprises 14 residues. CDR1 is MNHEY and CDR2 is SMNVEV in the germline V gene (reference sequence). CDR3 sequence reads: CASSLLPGHTEAFF. CDR3 nucleotides: TGTGCCAGCAGTTTATTGCCAGGTCACACTGAAGCTTTCTTT.

This chain links TRBV4-1 with TRBJ2-1; no firm D call. CDR3 size: 15 residues. Trimming stripped 0 bases from V and 2 bases from J, with 8 bases between. Per the germline V gene, CDR1 is MGHRA and CDR2 is YSYEKL. The CDR3 coding sequence is TGCGCCAGCAGCCAAGAGACTTTAGCCTACAATGAGCAGTTCTTC. Its translation: CASSQETLAYNEQFF.

This clone was detected only once. The rearrangement joins TRBV5-6 to TRBJ1-1, with D unresolved. The CDR3 sequence is 13 residues long. The V gene lost 2 bases and the J gene lost 1 base, with 6 bases spanning the gap. Germline V gene sequence: CDR1 SGHDT, CDR2 YYEEEE. This CDR3 is CASSFVENTEAFF. Here the CDR3 DNA reads TGTGCCAGCAGCTTTGTAGAGAACACTGAAGCTTTCTTT.

The gene calls are TRBV5-1 and TRBJ2-5; D remains unclear. This CDR3 spans 16 amino acids. V gave up 4 bases and J gave up 2 bases, with 18 bases separating them. The germline V gene has CDR1 SGHRS and CDR2 YFSETQ. For the CDR3, the DNA is TGCGCCAGCAGCGCCATGTCTTCAGGCGCTCAAGAGACCCAGTACTTC. Encoded protein: CASSAMSSGAQETQYF.

The chain carries TRBV6-6 and TRBJ2-1; 8 bases line up with TRBD2. Germline trimming cut 9 bases from V and 8 bases from J; bases unmatched to any gene: 18. The CDR3 contains 16 residues. Germline V gene sequence: CDR1 MNHNY, CDR2 SVGAGI (reference sequence). CDR3 nucleotide sequence: TGTGCCAGTGAACCTATAGCGGGATGGGGGAGGTATGAGCAGTTCTTC. The encoded protein is CASEPIAGWGRYEQFF.